A single sample is the source of the 5 T cell receptor beta chains below, sequenced in a study of T cell repertoires in cytomegalovirus infection. TCRdb reanalysed the reads using MiXCR and keeps one entry per CDR3 protein. The data contain around 320,000 distinct CDR3 sequences, more than 8% of them seen just once; the ten biggest clones take up roughly 4.5%. Material: PBMCs. These receptors came from a human donor in good health (CMV status not recorded). Some clones in this sample may be carry-over from other donors' samples.

CDR3 in DNA: TGTGCCAGCAGCTTTCGCCCACCGGGACAGGGAGACACCGGGGAGCTGTTTTTT. Its protein product is CASSFRPPGQGDTGELFF. The gene calls are TRBV11-2 and TRBJ2-2, with 9 bases aligning to TRBD1. The junction had 11 bases not matched to a gene; V was cut back by 3 bases and J by 3 bases. The CDR3 extends over 18 amino acids. CDR1 and CDR2 from the germline V gene are SGHAT and FQNNGV.

This clonotype was observed many times. The rearrangement uses TRBV12-3 or TRBV12-4 and TRBJ1-6; no definite D call. The CDR3 length is 12 residues. Trimming removed 4 bases from V and 8 bases from J, with 6 bases in between. CDR3 sequence: CASSSSYSPLHF. Written as DNA, the CDR3 is TGTGCCAGCAGTTCCTCATATTCACCCCTCCACTTT.

V is TRBV29-1 and J is TRBJ1-4; tentatively, D is TRBD1 (6 bases). The CDR3 extends over 14 amino acids. CDR1 and CDR2 from the germline V gene are SQVTM and ANQGSEA. Trimming shortened V by 6 bases and J by 4 bases, and 15 bases separated the two germline ends. CDR3: CSVARTDVNEKLFF. CDR3 bases: TGCAGCGTGGCTCGGACAGATGTTAATGAAAAACTGTTTTTT.

This clonotype was counted only a few times. The gene calls are TRBV12-3 or TRBV12-4 and TRBJ2-1, with D possibly TRBD2 on 6 matching bases. V was shortened by 3 bases and J by 7 bases, with 19 bases between the two germline ends. The CDR3 consists of 16 residues. In DNA form, the CDR3 reads TGTGCCAGCAGTTTCGGAGGGGCTGTTAGCGCGAATGAGCAGTTCTTC. Amino acid sequence: CASSFGGAVSANEQFF.

This clonotype was counted many times. This chain links TRBV5-4 with TRBJ2-3; D not certain. Germline V gene data show CDR1 as SGHNT and CDR2 as YYREEE (reference sequence). Trimming removed 1 base from V and 0 bases from J, with 9 bases in between. This CDR3 comprises 15 residues. In nucleotides, the CDR3 is TGTGCCAGCAGCTTGAGGGTGGCTAGCACAGATACGCAGTATTTT. Its protein is CASSLRVASTDTQYF.